The present T cell receptor (beta chain) was sequenced within a study of blood T cell repertoires in COVID-19. Study-level information: Specimens from acute and convalescent COVID-19 originated in the United States, Italy and Spain.

V dropped 7 bases and J dropped 2 bases, with 14 bases sitting between them. Germline V gene sequence: CDR1 LNHDA, CDR2 SQIVND (reference sequence). The CDR3 runs 14 residues. TCRdb keeps only in-frame clones here, not all; method: immunoSEQ multiplex PCR. Among over 55,000 clones listed, 85% to 90% were seen once. The source material was peripheral blood. The sequence was obtained from a man between 45 and 60 years old with active COVID-19. This chain links TRBV19 with TRBJ1-1; D may be TRBD1 (6 bases). The CDR3 bases are TGTGCCAGTATCCAGGGACACAGAAACACTGAAGCTTTCTTT. The encoded protein is CASIQGHRNTEAFF. Complete variable domain (other parts from reference TRBV19 and TRBJ1-1): DGGITQSPKYLFRKEGQNVTLSCEQNLNHDAMYWYRQDPGQGLRLIYYSQIVNDFQKGDIAEGYSVSREKKESFPLTVTSAQKNPTAFYLCASIQGHRNTEAFFGQGTRLTVV.